This T cell receptor (beta chain) was observed in a study of cytomegalovirus exposure and HLA in healthy donors (dated by TCRdb to 2016 to 2017). About the full investigation: According to an earlier analysis of a few hundred of the donors, about 190 million T cells yielded over 100 million unique TCR beta sequences and around 280 Gb of sequence data. A later analysis re-analyzed previously published TCR beta repertoires from about 730 donors and added high-resolution HLA genotyping to study TCR occurrence patterns. The later analysis used no new phenotypic data to find candidate immune exposures, relying instead on TCR beta sequences and their occurrence across donors. All discovery cohort repertoires had been generated on a single sequencing platform. HLA typing covered class I and class II loci at four-digit resolution. Besides the first cohort of approximately 670 subjects, a separate validation cohort made up of 90 to 150 different subjects was used. An earlier analysis of approximately 500 of the donors applied high-throughput TCR beta sequencing to assess whether each TCR beta V gene segment acted as functional or pseudogenic. Among the roughly 370 genotyped donors, under 90% belonged to the genetic ancestry cluster associated with self-reported Caucasian donors. To predict cytomegalovirus infection status, the study combined high-throughput TCR immunosequencing, statistical association of individual TCRs with disease status, and machine learning. The study used immunosequencing to profile the T cell repertoires of approximately 650 subjects and linked those repertoires to cytomegalovirus serostatus. Because of strong linkage in the cohort, 5 or 6 DR-DQ haplotypes were treated as single units for association and clustering. The number of typed donors differed by locus: 629-630 for A, B, C, DRB1 and DQB1; approximately 540 for DQA1; around 580 for DPA1; and around 450 for DPB1. The study was designed to test whether signatures of past pathogen exposure could be identified by cataloging public T cell receptors. A later genetic analysis took genome-wide SNP genotypes for about 55% of the roughly 700 donors and used that subset as a discovery cohort. Approximately 310 gigabases of sequencing data and tens of millions of unique TCR sequences were included in an early release covering 500 to 750 HLA-typed donors. Donor age, sex, ethnicity and CMV serostatus were compiled together with the repertoire data. Across under 500 genotyped donors of the cohort, an average of roughly 230,000 unique TCR beta nucleotide sequences per donor were sequenced, and roughly 18% of those sequences were non-productive.

Regarding this clone: Its antigen is unknown. No clone much larger than this one lies a single base away; base qualities are absent.

Study-level results and caveats: While some public TCRs were present in many individuals, most TCR sequences turned up only very rarely across donors. Most CMV-associated TCR beta chains appeared to be HLA-restricted in a later analysis, and the HLA associations seemed to be driven largely by CMV exposure. When HLA alleles, especially DR and DQ, strongly co-occurred, attributing TCR associations to individual alleles was difficult. At a false discovery rate of 0.05, a later analysis linked about 17,000 TCR beta sequences to specific HLA alleles. According to the authors, the approach could potentially be generalized to other disease states and immunological phenotypes. Three of the identified cytomegalovirus-associated TCR beta chains were confirmed in vitro to be specific for cytomegalovirus antigens. Several of the top co-occurrence clusters appeared to be linked to parvovirus B19, influenza, CMV and Epstein-Barr virus, according to a later analysis. The presence/absence analyses assumed that sequencing depth was roughly uniform across donors, and that assumption may not be true. A later genetic analysis reported fewer N-insertions in productive TCRs among donors in an Asian-associated ancestry cluster than the roughly 670-donor mean. CMV serostatus was the only immune exposure information available for the cohort. Because some donors lacked HLA typing at each locus, the association tests relied only on the typed subset. A later analysis found that HLA-associated TCR beta chains were more clonally expanded and had lower generation probabilities than equally common non-associated chains. In this cohort, only TCR beta chains were sequenced, and detectable features were limited by the absence of alpha or paired-chain data. A further reported finding was that TCR beta sequences accurately predicted the HLA-A and HLA-B alleles for most subjects in the first cohort. An association between a missense DCLRE1C variant and V-gene and J-gene trimming of TCR beta chains was found in a later genetic analysis and replicated in an independent cohort. In an earlier analysis of approximately 590 of the donors, most TCR beta V segments appeared in productive rearrangements about 87% or about 30% of the time, broadly matching IMGT annotations. Correlated functional status among segregating V segments might be attributable to linkage disequilibrium, but an unknown experimental factor could not be ruled out. In a later analysis, TCR association rates were found to vary across HLA loci, with the most associated TCRs seen for DRB1 alleles and the fewest for HLA-C alleles. In the study, some 180 TCR beta chains were listed as associated with cytomegalovirus. In both the original and validation cohorts, the classifier was reported to diagnose cytomegalovirus status with high specificity and sensitivity. The sequencing pipeline was judged likely to have produced a cluster of highly shared sequence variants as a technical artifact. Over 15 rarely observed V segments, including chromosome 9 orphons, were excluded from the earlier analysis of approximately 500 of the donors because counts were too low.

The library was prepared using the immunoSEQ multiplex PCR assay. A mixture of 60 forward primers for TCR Vbeta segments and 13 reverse primers for TCR Jbeta segments was used in the multiplex PCR. The CDR3 region of rearranged TCR beta genes was amplified from genomic DNA with a multiplex PCR assay. Amplified TCR beta libraries were sequenced as 87-base-pair reads on the Illumina HiSeq System. Per the authors' processing: In a later analysis, tens of millions of unique TCR beta chains were counted across the 650 to 700 repertoires, and roughly 11 million of these chains were shared by at least two donors. Raw reads were error-corrected and collapsed into unique sequences with a nearest-neighbor algorithm that merged closely related sequences to remove PCR and sequencing errors. CDR3 sequences were aligned to IMGT reference sequences to assign V, D and J gene segments. Each retained sequence needed at least a six-nucleotide match to both a V gene segment and a J gene segment. Rearrangements were called productive when the CDR3 lacked stop codons and stayed in frame with V and J; all others were non-productive. CDR3 was defined by IMGT convention, running from the second conserved V-encoded cysteine to the conserved J-encoded phenylalanine. Sequences without an unambiguous match to a single V gene segment were excluded from the earlier analysis of 500 to 700 of the donors. In an earlier analysis of a few hundred of the donors, V segments were called functional above 56.7% productive rearrangements and were called segregating when the between-donor standard deviation exceeded 5%. A statistical classification framework was developed to diagnose cytomegalovirus status using the catalog of TCR beta chain sequences. V and J gene assignment, in a later analysis, came from comparing TCR nucleotide sequences with IMGT/GENE-DB human TR gene sequences. The TCRdist pipeline was used in a later analysis to assign CDR3 sequences and most-parsimonious VDJ recombination scenarios. In a later analysis, each TCR beta chain was defined by its CDR3 amino acid sequence together with its V-gene family, and reads without a unique V-gene family were excluded. A later analysis removed 592 highly shared, low-generation-probability nucleotide sequences to deal with suspected cross-contamination and a sequencing artifact. In a later analysis, a clonal expansion index for each public chain was calculated from normalized within-repertoire ranks of inferred template counts. A later analysis computed generation probabilities with a VDJ recombination model fitted to out-of-frame rearrangements, and checked the results against IGoR. Hypergeometric tests were used in a later analysis to score TCR-TCR, TCR-HLA and TCR-CMV co-occurrence, with a repertoire-size bias correction applied to the TCR pairs. A later analysis estimated false discovery rates by permuting HLA or CMV assignments 20 times. A later analysis grouped co-occurring TCRs with DBSCAN, adding TCRdist sequence similarity when clustering within HLA-allele-positive subsets. Co-occurrence clustering excluded repertoires with fewer than 30,000 or more than 120,000 public chains, plus five with anomalous nucleotide sharing. Not all clones reach the TCRdb copy of this immuneACCESS table, which keeps in-frame sequences only. Checked studies attribute under half of the gap to unresolved V genes and leave the rest unexplained. D and trimming come from the DNA, and the V and J calls and clone size come from that table. This sample has 170,000 or so clones in its table, and 84% of those were observed once. Around 0.41% of the sample goes to the ten largest clones.

The cohort comprised several hundred healthy bone marrow donors. All cohort members were sampled while nominally healthy, although unrecorded immune exposures were likely present. The donor was CMV seronegative and belonged to the group of over 300 seronegative cohort members. Each donor provided a peripheral blood sample, and peripheral blood mononuclear cells were used for TCR beta sequencing. Genomic DNA extraction from the blood cell samples was performed with the Qiagen DNeasy Blood Extraction Kit. This clonotype originated in a boy between 2 and 15 years old in good health and CMV-seronegative. Sequenced: PBMCs.

The CDR3 reads CASSFSGNTEAFF. The DNA reads TGTGCCAGCAGCTTCTCAGGGAACACTGAAGCTTTCTTT. The sequence links TRBV11-3 to TRBJ1-1; the D gene remains uncertain. Including cysteine and phenylalanine, the CDR3 has 13 amino acids. The retained sequence is limited to the CDR3, 39 bases, with the frame set at the first base. Reading the germline V gene gives CDR1 SGHNT and CDR2 YENEEA. V sheds 3 bases and J sheds 1 base, leaving 6 bases between their ends.